This is a list of T cell receptor beta chains from one sample in a study of CXCR3-negative and CXCR3-positive naive CD8 T cells. Using the 5' RACE reads, TCRdb records one entry per CDR3 protein without DNA. Here the sample table reports 110,000 or so distinct CDR3 sequences. The specimen sequenced was naive CXCR3+ CD8+ T cells from blood. The receptor source for this set is a human donor in good health. Some clones in this sample may be carry-over from other donors' samples. Each CDR3 is given with its conserved first and last residue.

V,J,CDR3
TRBV2,TRBJ1-3,CASSEMGQGSQEAGGYF
TRBV10-3,TRBJ2-7,CAISEWQGKSYEQYF
TRBV7-9,TRBJ2-7,CAISSPEGLYEQYF
TRBV29-1,TRBJ1-1,CSVDRASMDTEAFF
TRBV20-1,TRBJ2-3,CSATLRLAGAYFTDTQYF
TRBV4-3,TRBJ1-2,CASSQDEGLDYGYTF
TRBV27,TRBJ2-5,CASSSNSRSETQYF
TRBV2,TRBJ2-1,CASSDINEQFF
TRBV28,TRBJ1-1,CASSFRQDMNTEAFF
TRBV28,TRBJ2-1,CASSTREWREVLNEQFF
TRBV6-1,TRBJ2-1,CATRQVGSYNEQFF
TRBV5-1,TRBJ2-7,CASSSNRGRYEQYF
TRBV3-1,TRBJ2-1,CASSQTGTSGRGINEQFF
TRBV29-1,TRBJ1-1,CSAVQGSYYMNTEAFF
TRBV19,TRBJ2-7,CASSILSGASYEQYF
TRBV5-5,TRBJ2-7,CASSSGTGVSYEQYF